This TCR beta chain came from a study of blood T cell repertoires in COVID-19. Libraries were prepared by immunoSEQ multiplex PCR; TCRdb keeps only in-frame clonotypes and omits some of them. The sample includes roughly 250,000 clones, 75% to 85% of them seen just once. This TCR was recovered from a woman in her sixties with active or convalescent COVID-19. Sequenced input: peripheral blood.

CDR3 sequence reads: CASSLLHSPRHGYTF. The CDR3 coding sequence is TGTGCCAGCAGTTTACTCCATTCGCCGCGTCATGGCTACACCTTC. This rearrangement joins TRBV27 to TRBJ1-2; D is unresolved. The CDR3 has 15 amino acids. Trimming took 2 bases from V and 6 from J, leaving 16 bases between them. CDR1 is MNHEY and CDR2 is SMNVEV in the germline V gene (reference sequence).